This TCR beta chain came from a study of T cell responses to AZD1222 COVID-19 vaccine. Study-level information: Samples with a second dose at about 4 or about 12 weeks were pooled together.

Overall study results and limits: The study found vaccine-associated CD4 TCRs spanning spike, dominant at 160-218 and 743-854. Per reports, nearly half of all spike-specific TCRs target regions that are unmutated in variants.

CDR1 LGHNA and CDR2 YNFKEQ come from the germline V gene. This CDR3 comprises 15 residues. The V and J ends lost 0 bases and 5 bases respectively, with 13 bases between them. Turning to this clone: Its antigen is as yet unknown.

Profiling relied on immunoSEQ multiplex PCR, and the TCRdb table lists in-frame clones only, not all of them. The sample includes some 100,000 clones, around nine tenths of them seen just once. Sequences were derived from peripheral blood, sampled on day 0 of AZD1222 vaccination. The genes are TRBV4-2 and TRBJ1-2, with D uncertain. This TCR was recovered from an adult in good health. The CDR3 protein is CASSQERVGPYGYTF. Here the CDR3 DNA reads TGTGCCAGCAGCCAAGAAAGGGTAGGCCCTTATGGCTACACCTTC.